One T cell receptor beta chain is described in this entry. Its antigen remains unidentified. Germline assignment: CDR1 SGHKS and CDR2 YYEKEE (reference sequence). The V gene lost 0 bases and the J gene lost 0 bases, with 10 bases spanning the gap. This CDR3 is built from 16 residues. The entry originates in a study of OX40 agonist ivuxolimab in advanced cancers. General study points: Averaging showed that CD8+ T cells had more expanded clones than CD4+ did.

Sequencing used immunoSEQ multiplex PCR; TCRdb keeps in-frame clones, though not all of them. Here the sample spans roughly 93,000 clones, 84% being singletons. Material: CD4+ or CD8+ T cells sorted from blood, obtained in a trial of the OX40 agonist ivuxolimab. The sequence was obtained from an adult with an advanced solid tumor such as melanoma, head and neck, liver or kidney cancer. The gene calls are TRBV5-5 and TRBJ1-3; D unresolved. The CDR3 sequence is CASSLGRPSSGNTIYF. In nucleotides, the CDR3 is TGTGCCAGCAGCTTGGGCAGACCGAGCTCTGGAAACACCATATATTTT.